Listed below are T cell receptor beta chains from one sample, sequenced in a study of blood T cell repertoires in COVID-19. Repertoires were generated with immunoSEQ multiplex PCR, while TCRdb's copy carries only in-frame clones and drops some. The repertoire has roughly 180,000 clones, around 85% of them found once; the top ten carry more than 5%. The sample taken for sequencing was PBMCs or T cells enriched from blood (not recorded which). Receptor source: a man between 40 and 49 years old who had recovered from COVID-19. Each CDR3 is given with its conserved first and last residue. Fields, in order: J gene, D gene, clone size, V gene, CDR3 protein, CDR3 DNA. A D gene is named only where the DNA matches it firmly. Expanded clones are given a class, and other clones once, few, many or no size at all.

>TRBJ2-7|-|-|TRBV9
CASSVVGNSYEQYF
TGTGCCAGCAGCGTAGTGGGCAACTCCTACGAGCAGTACTTC
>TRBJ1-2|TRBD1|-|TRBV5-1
CASSSRQGVGYTF
TGCGCCAGCAGCTCCCGACAGGGGGTTGGCTACACCTTC
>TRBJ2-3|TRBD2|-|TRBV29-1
CSVETGISGRGTQYF
TGCAGCGTTGAAACAGGGATTAGCGGGAGGGGTACGCAGTATTTT
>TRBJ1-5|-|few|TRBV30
CAWSVQGNQPQHF
TGTGCCTGGAGTGTTCAGGGGAATCAGCCCCAGCATTTT
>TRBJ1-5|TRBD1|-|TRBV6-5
CASRDRGYQPQHF
TGTGCCAGCAGGGACAGGGGATATCAGCCCCAGCATTTT
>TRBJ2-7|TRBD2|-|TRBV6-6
CASTGTSGSYEQYF
TGTGCCAGCACGGGCACTAGCGGATCCTACGAGCAGTACTTC
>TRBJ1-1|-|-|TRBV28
CASSLPAVAFF
TGTGCCAGCAGTTTACCTGCGGTGGCTTTCTTT
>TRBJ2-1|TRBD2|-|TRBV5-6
CASSWGGSYNEQFF
TGTGCCAGCAGCTGGGGGGGCTCCTACAATGAGCAGTTCTTC
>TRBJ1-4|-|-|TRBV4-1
CASSIRQDEKLFF
TGCGCCAGCAGCATTCGACAGGATGAAAAACTGTTTTTT
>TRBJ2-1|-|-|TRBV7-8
CASSLLASSEQFF
TGTGCCAGCAGCTTACTCGCTAGCAGTGAGCAGTTCTTC
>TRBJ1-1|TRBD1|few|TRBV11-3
CASSPAGTGLGTEAFF
TGTGCCAGCAGCCCAGCCGGGACAGGGTTGGGCACTGAAGCTTTCTTT
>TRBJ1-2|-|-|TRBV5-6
CASSWLDRSNYGYTF
TGTGCCAGCAGCTGGCTCGACAGGTCTAACTATGGCTACACCTTC